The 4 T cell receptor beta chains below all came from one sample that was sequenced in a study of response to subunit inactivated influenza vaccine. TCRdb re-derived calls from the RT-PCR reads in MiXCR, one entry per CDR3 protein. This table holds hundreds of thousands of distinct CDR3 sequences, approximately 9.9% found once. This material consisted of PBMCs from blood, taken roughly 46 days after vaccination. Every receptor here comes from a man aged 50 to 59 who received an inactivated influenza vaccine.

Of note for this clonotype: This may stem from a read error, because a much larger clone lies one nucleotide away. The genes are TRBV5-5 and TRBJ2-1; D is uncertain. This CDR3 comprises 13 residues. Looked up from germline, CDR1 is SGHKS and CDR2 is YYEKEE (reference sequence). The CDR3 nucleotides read TGTACCAGCAGCTTGCAGCCGGTCGGTGAGCAGTTCTTC. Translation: CTSSLQPVGEQFF.

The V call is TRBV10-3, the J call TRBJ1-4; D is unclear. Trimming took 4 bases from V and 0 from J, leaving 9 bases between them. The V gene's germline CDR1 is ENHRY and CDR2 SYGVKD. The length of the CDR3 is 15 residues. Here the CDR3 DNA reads TGTGCCATCAGTGGGGCCCCTGCAACTAATGAAAAACTGTTTTTT. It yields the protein CAISGAPATNEKLFF.

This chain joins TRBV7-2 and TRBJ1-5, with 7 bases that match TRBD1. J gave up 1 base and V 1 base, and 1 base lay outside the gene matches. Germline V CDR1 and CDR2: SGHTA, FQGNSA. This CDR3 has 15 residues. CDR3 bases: TGTGCCAGCAGCTTAGAGACAGGGAGCAATCAGCCCCAGCATTTT. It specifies CASSLETGSNQPQHF.

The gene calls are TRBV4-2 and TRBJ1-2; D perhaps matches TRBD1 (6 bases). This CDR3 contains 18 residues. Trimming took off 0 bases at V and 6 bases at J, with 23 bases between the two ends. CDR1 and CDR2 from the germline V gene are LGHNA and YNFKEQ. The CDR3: CASSQDRGFRPSGDGYTF. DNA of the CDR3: TGTGCCAGCAGCCAAGATCGAGGTTTCCGGCCCTCAGGGGATGGCTACACCTTC.